The 26 T cell receptor beta chains below all came from one sample that was sequenced in a study of T cell responses to AZD1222 COVID-19 vaccine. The data were produced by immunoSEQ multiplex PCR, yet TCRdb's version contains in-frame clones alone and is incomplete. The sample contains roughly 180,000 clones, roughly 90% of which appear only once. Sequencing used peripheral blood, obtained 28 days after the second AZD1222 dose. The source is an adult who received the AZD1222 COVID-19 vaccine.

CDR3 nucleotide sequence: TGTGCCAGCAGCTTAGAACTCAGAGCCTACGAGCAGTACTTC. Translated, it gives CASSLELRAYEQYF. The V call is TRBV7-9, the J call TRBJ2-7, with unresolved D. CDR1 SEHNR and CDR2 FQNEAQ come from the germline V gene (reference sequence). Trimming removed 1 base from V and 2 bases from J, with 9 bases in between. This CDR3 comprises 14 residues. The whole variable domain, filled in from reference TRBV7-9 and TRBJ2-7, reads DTGVSQNPRHKITKRGQNVTFRCDPISEHNRLYWYRQTLGQGPEFLTYFQNEAQLEKSRLLSDRFSAERPKGSFSTLEIQRTEQGDSAMYLCASSLELRAYEQYFGPGTRLTVT.

The genes are TRBV10-3 and TRBJ2-3, with 10 nucleotides matching TRBD2. With 4 bases clipped from V and 0 bases from J, the junction kept 4 bases outside the gene matches. This CDR3 has 16 residues. The germline V gene has CDR1 ENHRY and CDR2 SYGVKD. For the CDR3, the DNA is TGTGCCATCAGTGGGGGACTAGCGTCTAGCACAGATACGCAGTATTTT. Protein sequence: CAISGGLASSTDTQYF.

This chain links TRBV5-1 with TRBJ2-6; weak D call: TRBD2 (5 bases). With 5 bases removed from V and 1 base from J, the gap between germline ends came to 13 bases. Germline lookup yields CDR1 SGHRS and CDR2 YFSETQ. The CDR3 is 16 amino acids. This CDR3 reads CASSMGSPSGANVLTF. The CDR3 DNA reads as TGCGCCAGCAGTATGGGGAGCCCATCTGGGGCCAACGTCCTGACTTTC.

The V call is TRBV11-3, the J call TRBJ2-3; D unclear. The CDR3 contains 14 residues. Per the germline V gene, CDR1 is SGHNT and CDR2 is YENEEA. Trimming took 1 base from V and 3 from J, leaving 8 bases between them. For the CDR3, the DNA is TGTGCCAGCAGCTTAGGGCGGAGAACAGATACGCAGTATTTT. It translates to CASSLGRRTDTQYF.

The chain links TRBV19 to TRBJ1-4, with a tentative D call TRBD1 (6 bases). The ends were cut back, 5 bases at V and 5 bases at J, with 12 bases in the middle. CDR3 length equals 14 residues. CDR1 and CDR2 from the germline V gene are LNHDA and SQIVND (reference sequence). The CDR3: CASSPTGSNEKLFF. CDR3 in DNA: TGTGCCAGTAGTCCGACAGGATCGAATGAAAAACTGTTTTTT.

The chain combines TRBV7-2 with TRBJ1-3; D is uncertain. V dropped 7 bases and J dropped 0 bases, with 10 bases sitting between them. Germline V gives CDR1 SGHTA, CDR2 FQGNSA. The CDR3 is 14 residues long. For the CDR3, the DNA is TGTGCCAGCACTCCCCGGGGCTCTGGAAACACCATATATTTT. This codes for CASTPRGSGNTIYF. The full variable domain, its missing parts supplied by reference TRBV7-2 and TRBJ1-3, is GAGVSQSPSNKVTEKGKDVELRCDPISGHTALYWYRQSLGQGLEFLIYFQGNSAPDKSGLPSDRFSAERTGGSVSTLTIQRTQQEDSAVYLCASTPRGSGNTIYFGEGSWLTVV.

The J gene is TRBJ1-5, the V gene TRBV27; D ambiguous. Germline CDR1 and CDR2: MNHEY and SMNVEV (reference sequence). The V and J ends lost 2 bases and 2 bases respectively, with 7 bases between them. CDR3 length: 14 amino acids. The CDR3 DNA reads TGTGCCAGCAGTTTACGACCGGGCAATCAGCCCCAGCATTTT. Encoded protein: CASSLRPGNQPQHF.

The genes are TRBV11-2 and TRBJ2-7; 11 bases align to TRBD2. In germline, CDR1 is SGHAT, CDR2 FQNNGV. With V trimmed by 5 bases and J by 3 bases, 6 bases remained unmatched. This CDR3 spans 15 amino acids. CDR3 sequence reads: CASSNSGTSGYEQYF. Written as DNA, the CDR3 is TGTGCCAGCAGCAATAGCGGGACTAGCGGCTACGAGCAGTACTTC.

The CDR3 DNA reads as TGTGCCAGCAGCCAAGACGCAGCGGGAGGGGCATGGGATACGCAGTATTTT. This gives the protein CASSQDAAGGAWDTQYF. The chain carries TRBV3-1 (or the pseudogene TRBV3-2) and TRBJ2-3; 10 bases are a match to TRBD2. Germline CDR1 LGHDT, CDR2 YNNKEL (reference sequence). This CDR3 spans 17 amino acids. V was pared by 0 bases and J by 6 bases, with 9 bases of the junction left unmatched.

The rearrangement joins TRBV5-4 to TRBJ1-1; no clear D. V lost 0 bases and J 3 bases, leaving 15 bases between the germline ends. Germline V gene lookup returns CDR1 SGHNT and CDR2 YYREEE (reference sequence). This CDR3 has 16 residues. The CDR3 DNA reads as TGTGCCAGCAGCTTGGGTCCAGTCATGGCGGACACTGAAGCTTTCTTT. Residues: CASSLGPVMADTEAFF.

The chain is built from TRBV19 and TRBJ2-7; D is unclear. Per germline, CDR1 LNHDA and CDR2 SQIVND (reference sequence). V lost 5 bases and J lost 3, with 17 bases in between. The CDR3 length is 15 residues. CDR3 sequence (DNA): TGTGCCAGTAGTGCACGCGCCAACCGAAACTACGAGCAGTACTTC. Translated, it gives CASSARANRNYEQYF.

The chain has TRBV9 and TRBJ1-6; D is unclear. V was shortened by 0 bases and J by 7 bases, with 8 bases between the two germline ends. Per the germline V gene, CDR1 is SGDLS and CDR2 is YYNGEE. The CDR3 sequence is 14 residues long. The CDR3 DNA follows: TGTGCCAGCAGCGTAGAGCAGGCCAATTCACCCCTCCACTTT. This encodes CASSVEQANSPLHF.

This clone has only a few counts. The chain links TRBV5-4 to TRBJ1-2; TRBD1 is a possible D gene (6 bases). Deletions cut 2 bases from V and 7 bases from J, with 15 bases between. Germline lookup yields CDR1 SGHNT and CDR2 YYREEE (reference sequence). The CDR3 runs 14 residues. The CDR3 sequence: CASSLGGKVRGYTF. CDR3 coding DNA: TGTGCCAGCAGCTTAGGGGGGAAGGTGCGTGGCTACACCTTC.

This chain links TRBV2 with TRBJ2-5; D assignment may be TRBD1 or TRBD2 (5 bases each). Trimming took 3 bases from V and 4 from J, leaving 9 bases between them. Germline CDR1 and CDR2: SNHLY and FYNNEI. This CDR3 comprises 13 residues. The CDR3 loop reads CASSERDGETQYF. The CDR3, as DNA: TGTGCCAGCAGTGAGAGGGACGGAGAGACCCAGTACTTC.

The chain uses TRBV7-2 and TRBJ1-1; D possibly corresponds to TRBD1 (5 bases). The germline CDR1 and CDR2 sequences are SGHTA and FQGNSA. This CDR3 has 13 residues. The V end lost 5 bases, the J end lost 1 base, and 8 bases lay between the germline ends. The CDR3 is CASSPTGNTEAFF. CDR3 sequence (DNA): TGTGCCAGCAGCCCTACAGGGAACACTGAAGCTTTCTTT. Full variable domain (remainder filled in from reference TRBV7-2 and TRBJ1-1): GAGVSQSPSNKVTEKGKDVELRCDPISGHTALYWYRQSLGQGLEFLIYFQGNSAPDKSGLPSDRFSAERTGGSVSTLTIQRTQQEDSAVYLCASSPTGNTEAFFGQGTRLTVV.

This sequence joins TRBV19 and TRBJ2-1; 12 nucleotides agree with TRBD2. Germline-derived CDR1 and CDR2 are LNHDA and SQIVND (reference sequence). V dropped 4 bases and J dropped 8; count of bases not matched to a gene: 9. This CDR3 contains 16 residues. The CDR3 region is CASSTSLAGGRDEQFF. The CDR3 nucleotides are TGTGCCAGTAGTACATCTCTAGCGGGAGGGCGCGATGAGCAGTTCTTC. The variable domain in full, with the rest retrieved from reference TRBV19 and TRBJ2-1, is DGGITQSPKYLFRKEGQNVTLSCEQNLNHDAMYWYRQDPGQGLRLIYYSQIVNDFQKGDIAEGYSVSREKKESFPLTVTSAQKNPTAFYLCASSTSLAGGRDEQFFGPGTRLTVL.

The chain employs TRBV30 and TRBJ2-4; 7 bases fit TRBD2. The CDR3 runs to 11 residues. Trimming took 5 bases from V and 6 from J; bases not matched to a gene: 1. Germline lookup yields CDR1 GTSNPN and CDR2 SVGIG (reference sequence). In DNA form, the CDR3 reads TGTGCCTGGTCGGGGGGAAACATTCAGTACTTC. Translating gives CAWSGGNIQYF.

CDR3 in amino acids: CAWSPLDNYEQYF. The CDR3 DNA reads as TGTGCCTGGAGTCCCCTGGACAACTACGAGCAGTACTTC. The rearrangement links TRBV30 to TRBJ2-7; a possible D gene is TRBD1 (5 bases). CDR3 length: 13 amino acids. The germline CDR1 and CDR2 sequences are GTSNPN and SVGIG (reference sequence). V was pared by 2 bases and J by 3 bases, with 11 bases between.

CDR3 in DNA: TGTGCCAGCAGTCCTCGGACAGGGCGGACCGGGGAGCTGTTTTTT. As protein: CASSPRTGRTGELFF. J is TRBJ2-2 and V is TRBV6-5; 8 bases fit TRBD1. Per the germline V gene, CDR1 is MNHEY and CDR2 is SVGAGI. The CDR3 is 15 residues long. Trimming at V came to 5 bases and at J to 5 bases, leaving 7 bases not matched to a gene.

J is TRBJ2-5 and V is TRBV7-9, with 7 bases fitting TRBD1. The CDR3 covers 16 residues. Germline V lookup: CDR1 SEHNR, CDR2 FQNEAQ (reference sequence). V dropped 1 base and J dropped 2; count of bases not matched to a gene: 7. CDR3 region: CASSLGTGALQETQYF. CDR3 DNA sequence: TGTGCCAGCAGCTTAGGGACAGGCGCTCTACAAGAGACCCAGTACTTC.

This rearrangement joins TRBV5-1 to TRBJ2-5, with 12 bases identical to TRBD2. The V gene's germline CDR1 is SGHRS and CDR2 YFSETQ. The CDR3 spans 16 residues. V was pared by 0 bases and J by 4 bases, with 4 bases of the junction left unmatched. The CDR3 is CASSLASGRAPETQYF. CDR3 DNA sequence: TGCGCCAGCAGCTTGGCTAGCGGGAGGGCCCCAGAGACCCAGTACTTC.

The chain has TRBV20-1 and TRBJ1-2; 9 bases fit TRBD1. This CDR3 has 15 amino acids. From germline, CDR1 is DFQATT and CDR2 SNEGSKA (reference sequence). Trimming cost V 3 bases and J 4 bases; bases outside gene matches: 9. The CDR3 sequence is CSASPFRGQGYGYTF. The CDR3 bases are TGCAGTGCTAGTCCGTTTAGGGGACAGGGCTATGGCTACACCTTC.

The chain couples TRBV5-1 to TRBJ2-5; D remains unclear. Germline V CDR1 and CDR2: SGHRS, YFSETQ. CDR3 size: 13 residues. V lost 1 base and J 5 bases, leaving 9 bases between the germline ends. In nucleotides, the CDR3 is TGCGCCAGCAGCTTGAGCACGAGTGAGACCCAGTACTTC. Protein product: CASSLSTSETQYF.

Here the CDR3 DNA reads TGTGCCAGCAGCATATTGGGCCGGACAGGGGTAAGGACTGAAGCTTTCTTT. Its protein is CASSILGRTGVRTEAFF. This chain uses TRBV27 with TRBJ1-1; 9 bases are shared with TRBD1. With 6 bases clipped from V and 5 bases from J, the junction kept 16 bases outside the gene matches. CDR1 MNHEY and CDR2 SMNVEV come from the germline V gene (reference sequence). The CDR3 loop spans 17 amino acids.

The V call is TRBV5-5, the J call TRBJ1-1, with D tentatively TRBD1 (6 bases). The length of the CDR3 is 14 residues. V gave up 2 bases and J gave up 3 bases, with 11 bases separating them. CDR1 and CDR2 from the germline V gene are SGHKS and YYEKEE (reference sequence). CDR3 sequence: CASSFNGQYTEAFF. The DNA of the CDR3 is TGTGCCAGCAGCTTTAACGGACAGTACACTGAAGCTTTCTTT.

The chain links TRBV12-3 or TRBV12-4 to TRBJ1-5, with 9 bases matching TRBD1. Trimming took 8 bases from V and 7 from J; bases not matched to a gene: 6. The CDR3 is 13 residues long. CDR3 in amino acids: CASGQGSWQPQHF. CDR3 bases: TGTGCCAGCGGACAGGGGTCGTGGCAGCCCCAGCATTTT.